This entry lists 25 T cell receptor beta chains sequenced from one sample in a study of shared clonotypes between healthy human individuals. Data came from immunoSEQ multiplex PCR; TCRdb stores just in-frame clones and leaves some out. The repertoire holds nearly 750,000 clones, with approximately 77% as singletons. Input material: memory CD4+ T cells sorted from blood. Subset reported: CD45RA-negative fraction. The receptors derive from a woman in her 30s in good health.

This CDR3 is CASSLDRDNEQFF. The DNA for the CDR3 is TGCGCCAGCAGTCTGGACAGGGACAATGAGCAGTTCTTC. The gene calls are TRBV5-1 and TRBJ2-1; TRBD1 matches 8 bases. The CDR3 is 13 residues long. CDR1 and CDR2 (germline): SGHRS, YFSETQ. V trimming: 5 bases; J trimming: 5 bases; junction bases outside the gene matches: 3.

This clone was seen ten or more times. V is TRBV7-3 and J is TRBJ1-2, with 9 bases fitting TRBD1. After removal of 1 base from V and 8 bases from J, the junction contained 11 bases not matched to a gene. The CDR3 length is 16 residues. Looked up from germline, CDR1 is SGHTA and CDR2 is FQGTGA. Here the CDR3 reads CASSLIADRGFGGYTF. CDR3 nucleotide sequence: TGTGCCAGCAGCTTAATAGCGGACAGGGGTTTTGGGGGCTACACCTTC.

The gene calls are TRBV11-3 and TRBJ1-1; the match to TRBD1 covers 7 bases. The CDR3 extends over 14 amino acids. Per germline, CDR1 SGHNT and CDR2 YENEEA. Germline trimming cut 4 bases from V and 4 bases from J; bases unmatched to any gene: 6. The CDR3, as DNA: TGTGCCAGCAGCTATTCAGGGGGGAGCACTGAAGCTTTCTTT. The encoded protein is CASSYSGGSTEAFF. Complete variable domain (other parts from reference TRBV11-3 and TRBJ1-1): EAGVVQSPRYKIIEKKQPVAFWCNPISGHNTLYWYLQNLGQGPELLIRYENEEAVDDSQLPKDRFSAERLKGVDSTLKIQPAELGDSAVYLCASSYSGGSTEAFFGQGTRLTVV.

The chain is built from TRBV25-1 and TRBJ2-3; 12 nucleotides align to TRBD2. Germline CDR1 and CDR2: MGHDK and SYGVNS. The CDR3 length is 16 residues. The trim removed 4 bases at V and 5 bases at J, leaving 7 bases unmatched. CDR3 nucleotide sequence: TGTGCCAGCAGTGTCAGACTAGCGGGAGAAGTAGATACGCAGTATTTT. This translates into CASSVRLAGEVDTQYF.

The chain carries TRBV23-1 and TRBJ1-3; D gene ambiguous. TRBV23-1 belongs to the ORF category, with a function that is uncertain. There are 17 residues in the CDR3. Trimming pared 4 bases from V and 4 bases from J, leaving 20 bases between. The CDR3 sequence is CASSPKLPPGHGNTIYF. Written as DNA, the CDR3 is TGCGCCAGCAGTCCAAAACTACCCCCCGGGCACGGAAACACCATATATTTT.

The chain combines TRBV30 with TRBJ1-6; D gene unclear. The V and J ends lost 5 bases and 7 bases respectively, with 9 bases between them. The CDR3 runs to 12 residues. Germline CDR1 and CDR2: GTSNPN and SVGIG (reference sequence). CDR3 loop: CAWAGQNSPLHF. CDR3 coding DNA: TGTGCCTGGGCCGGCCAGAATTCACCCCTCCACTTT.

Notes on this clone: The sample carries other DNA sequences with the same CDR3. V gene TRBV2 combines with J gene TRBJ2-2; D gene uncertain. V was shortened by 6 bases and J by 1 base, with 6 bases between the two germline ends. Germline V gives CDR1 SNHLY, CDR2 FYNNEI. The CDR3 spans 13 residues. The CDR3 here is CASRPQNTGELFF. CDR3 coding DNA: TGTGCCAGCAGGCCGCAGAACACCGGGGAGCTGTTTTTT.

The genes are TRBV19 and TRBJ2-1; possible D gene TRBD1, 6 bases. V was cut by 5 bases and J by 2 bases, with 13 bases left in between. The CDR3 covers 15 residues. CDR1 and CDR2 (germline): LNHDA, SQIVND (reference sequence). CDR3 protein: CASSFTTGTYNEQFF. The CDR3 coding sequence is TGTGCCAGTAGTTTCACGACAGGTACCTACAATGAGCAGTTCTTC. Full variable domain (rest looked up from reference TRBV19 and TRBJ2-1): DGGITQSPKYLFRKEGQNVTLSCEQNLNHDAMYWYRQDPGQGLRLIYYSQIVNDFQKGDIAEGYSVSREKKESFPLTVTSAQKNPTAFYLCASSFTTGTYNEQFFGPGTRLTVL.

This clone appeared a single time. The V call is TRBV13, the J call TRBJ1-2; D gene uncertain. Trimming stripped 5 bases from V and 2 bases from J, with 21 bases between. The germline gives CDR1 PRHDT, CDR2 FYEKMQ (reference sequence). This CDR3 has 17 amino acids. The CDR3 loop is CASSPTPFRQRNYGYTF. CDR3 coding DNA: TGTGCCAGCAGCCCCACTCCCTTTCGACAACGAAACTATGGCTACACCTTC.

This chain links TRBV5-1 with TRBJ1-3; TRBD1 is a possible D gene (5 bases). Germline V gives CDR1 SGHRS, CDR2 YFSETQ. Trimming left V 7 bases short and J 2 bases short, with 13 bases between. The CDR3 consists of 14 residues. The CDR3 loop is CASCHGTAGNTIYF. CDR3 nucleotide sequence: TGCGCCAGCTGCCACGGGACGGCTGGAAACACCATATATTTT.

This clone was found a few times. A much larger clone differs by one base, so this may be a read error. The chain uses TRBV21-1 and TRBJ2-3. TRBV21-1 is termed a pseudogene. CDR3 length: 14 residues. CDR3 loop: CASSPGTNTDTQYF. CDR3 DNA: TGTGCCAGCAGCCCCGGGACCAACACAGATACGCAGTATTTT.

The chain links TRBV9 to TRBJ2-7, with D perhaps matching TRBD2 (6 bases). Trimming left V 0 bases short and J 3 bases short, with 10 bases between. This CDR3 has 14 amino acids. CDR1 is SGDLS and CDR2 is YYNGEE in the germline V gene. The CDR3 region has the DNA TGTGCCAGCAGCGTAGATTTGGAGGGCTACGAGCAGTACTTC. This sequence encodes CASSVDLEGYEQYF.

The chain couples TRBV18 to TRBJ1-4, with 7 bases aligning to TRBD1. Germline trimming cut 4 bases from V and 0 bases from J; bases unmatched to any gene: 2. The CDR3 sequence is 15 residues long. Germline V lookup: CDR1 KGHSH, CDR2 LQKENI. The CDR3 reads CASSHDRATNEKLFF. In nucleotides, the CDR3 is TGTGCCAGCTCACACGACAGGGCAACTAATGAAAAACTGTTTTTT.

The chain combines TRBV6-5 with TRBJ1-3; D remains ambiguous. Germline V gives CDR1 MNHEY, CDR2 SVGAGI. The CDR3 has 16 residues. Between the trimmed V and J ends, which lost 2 bases and 0 bases, there was a span of 11 bases. The chain's CDR3 is CASSYKAPGSGNTIYF. CDR3 DNA sequence: TGTGCCAGCAGTTACAAAGCTCCGGGCTCTGGAAACACCATATATTTT.

This clone was detected a few times. Additional DNA sequences in this sample encode the identical CDR3. The chain combines TRBV5-1 with TRBJ2-2; 7 bases are a match to TRBD1. V shed 2 bases, J shed 3 bases, and the junction held 4 bases outside the gene matches. This CDR3 region has 15 residues. Germline loops: CDR1 SGHRS, CDR2 YFSETQ. The CDR3 is CASSFGDRDTGELFF. The CDR3, as DNA: TGCGCCAGCAGCTTTGGCGACAGGGACACCGGGGAGCTGTTTTTT.

The chain links TRBV29-1 to TRBJ2-7; possibly TRBD1 for D (6 bases). V lost 6 bases and J lost 1, with 13 bases in between. CDR1 is SQVTM, CDR2 ANQGSEA, per germline. The CDR3 contains 13 residues. CDR3: CSVSLGQSYEQYF. In DNA, the CDR3 is TGCAGCGTCTCGCTCGGACAGTCCTACGAGCAGTACTTC.

This clone has a single count. Here the CDR3 reads CASSLWDRVTGELFF. CDR3 coding DNA: TGTGCCAGCAGTTTATGGGACAGGGTAACCGGGGAGCTGTTTTTT. The rearrangement joins TRBV28 to TRBJ2-2; 8 nucleotides agree with TRBD1. Per germline, CDR1 MDHEN and CDR2 SYDVKM. Trimming removed 0 bases from V and 5 bases from J; junction bases left unmatched: 2. The CDR3 is 15 amino acids.

The chain is built from TRBV29-1 and TRBJ2-7, with a possible D match to TRBD2 (5 bases). Germline V lookup: CDR1 SQVTM, CDR2 ANQGSEA. The V end lost 4 bases, the J end lost 7 bases, and 23 bases lay between the germline ends. The CDR3 is 15 amino acids. CDR3 nucleotides: TGCAGCGTTGTTCGGTTGGCGGGCGGCCCGGGGGAGCAGTACTTC. Protein: CSVVRLAGGPGEQYF.

The V call is TRBV9, the J call TRBJ1-6; 9 bases fit TRBD1. The CDR3 extends over 14 amino acids. The germline V gene has CDR1 SGDLS and CDR2 YYNGEE. With 2 bases clipped from V and 13 bases from J, the junction kept 7 bases outside the gene matches. For the CDR3, the DNA is TGTGCCAGCAGCGTGGGACAGGGCGGATTCCCCCTCCACTTT. Protein: CASSVGQGGFPLHF.

This clone came up once. This sequence joins TRBV27 and TRBJ2-1; the D gene is possibly TRBD2 (7 bases). Germline loops: CDR1 MNHEY, CDR2 SMNVEV (reference sequence). V was cut by 1 base and J by 3 bases, with 19 bases left in between. The CDR3 sequence is 18 residues long. This CDR3 is CASSLYRVGLADYNEQFF. CDR3 DNA sequence: TGTGCCAGCAGTTTATACAGGGTCGGGCTAGCGGACTACAATGAGCAGTTCTTC.

CDR3 residues: CASSEDGAVLGNEQFF. The CDR3 DNA follows: TGTGCCAGCAGTGAAGACGGGGCCGTGTTGGGCAATGAGCAGTTCTTC. The gene calls are TRBV25-1 and TRBJ2-1; either TRBD1 or TRBD2 may fit D (5 bases each). Trimming stripped 2 bases from V and 6 bases from J, with 17 bases between. CDR1 and CDR2 (germline): MGHDK, SYGVNS. CDR3 size: 16 residues.

The V gene is TRBV6-1, the J gene TRBJ2-5, with D unresolved. V was pared by 3 bases and J by 5 bases, with 16 bases between. Per the germline V gene, CDR1 is MNHNS and CDR2 is SASEGT. The CDR3 sequence is 15 residues long. CDR3 coding DNA: TGTGCCAGCAGTGAGGGAAATGGTTATACGGAGACCCAGTACTTC. It translates to CASSEGNGYTETQYF.

The V and J genes are TRBV5-1 and TRBJ2-1, with D perhaps TRBD2 (5 bases). Germline-derived CDR1 and CDR2 are SGHRS and YFSETQ. V was shortened by 3 bases and J by 8 bases, with 9 bases between the two germline ends. The length of the CDR3 is 12 residues. DNA for the CDR3: TGCGCCAGCAGCTCAGGACTCGATGAGCAGTTCTTC. Translation gives CASSSGLDEQFF.

This clone showed up just a few times. CDR3 residues: CASSLAGGFNEQFF. CDR3 sequence (DNA): TGCGCCAGCAGTTTAGCGGGAGGGTTCAATGAGCAGTTCTTC. The J gene is TRBJ2-1, the V gene TRBV10-1, with 11 bases fitting TRBD2. Germline V gene data show CDR1 as WNHNN and CDR2 as SYGVQD (reference sequence). J was trimmed by 6 bases and V by 5 bases; bases with no gene match: 3. The CDR3 is 14 residues long.

V gene TRBV27 combines with J gene TRBJ2-5, with 13 positions matching TRBD2. Trimming at V came to 2 bases and at J to 5 bases, leaving 2 bases not matched to a gene. Germline assignment: CDR1 MNHEY and CDR2 SMNVEV (reference sequence). The CDR3 has 15 amino acids. The CDR3 DNA is TGTGCCAGCAGTTTAGGGACTAGCGGGATGGAGACCCAGTACTTC. The encoded protein is CASSLGTSGMETQYF.